This is a list of T cell receptor beta chains from one sample in a study of T cells in tuberculosis. TCRdb keeps only in-frame clones here, not all; method: immunoSEQ multiplex PCR. Among fewer than 35,000 clones listed, roughly 88% were seen once. The sample here was PBMCs, taken at tuberculosis diagnosis. These receptors came from an adult with tuberculosis. Each CDR3 is given with its conserved first and last residue.

j_call: TRBJ2-7; v_call: TRBV9; cdr3_aa: CASSVGTGVYEQYF
j_call: TRBJ1-4; v_call: TRBV9; cdr3_aa: CASSVAFWWGANEKLFF
j_call: TRBJ1-2; v_call: TRBV28; cdr3_aa: CASSRQGGYGYTF
j_call: TRBJ2-4; v_call: TRBV6-5; cdr3_aa: CASSEGGIGIQYF
j_call: TRBJ2-1; v_call: TRBV7-3; cdr3_aa: CASSLASFNEQFF
j_call: TRBJ2-2; v_call: TRBV6-1; cdr3_aa: CAINRDRATGELFF
j_call: TRBJ1-2; v_call: TRBV5-1; cdr3_aa: CASSLDTGAGGYTF
j_call: TRBJ2-7; v_call: TRBV6-1; cdr3_aa: CASEYYEQYF
j_call: TRBJ2-5; v_call: TRBV6-1; cdr3_aa: CASSDGGTVRETQYF
j_call: TRBJ2-7; v_call: TRBV12-5; cdr3_aa: CASGLQQGAVGEQYF
j_call: TRBJ2-1; v_call: TRBV27; cdr3_aa: CASSPYRGLNEQFF
j_call: TRBJ2-5; v_call: TRBV5-1; cdr3_aa: CASRLAGGQETQYF
j_call: TRBJ2-1; v_call: TRBV10-2; cdr3_aa: CASNDASGGYNEQFF
j_call: TRBJ1-6; v_call: TRBV11-2; cdr3_aa: CASSLGTGLSPLHF
j_call: TRBJ2-6; v_call: TRBV5-1; cdr3_aa: CASSSKGALPLGANVLTF
j_call: TRBJ2-1; v_call: TRBV28; cdr3_aa: CASRRSIPEQFF
j_call: TRBJ2-3; v_call: TRBV6-6; cdr3_aa: CASRRTSANWDTQYF
j_call: TRBJ1-4; v_call: TRBV7-9; cdr3_aa: CASSPLQRTNEKLFF
j_call: TRBJ1-5; v_call: TRBV27; cdr3_aa: CASSLEGALNQPQHF
j_call: TRBJ2-1; v_call: TRBV5-1; cdr3_aa: CASSSQASDNEQFF
j_call: TRBJ2-7; v_call: TRBV30; cdr3_aa: CASSGSGYEQYF
j_call: TRBJ2-4; v_call: TRBV4-1; cdr3_aa: CASSQEAGTSGGGAKNIQYF
j_call: TRBJ2-2; v_call: TRBV30; cdr3_aa: CAWSGTGNTGELFF
j_call: TRBJ2-1; v_call: TRBV6-5; cdr3_aa: CATGPGLAGGPEFF
j_call: TRBJ1-1; v_call: TRBV2; cdr3_aa: CASSEPSGGKTEAFF
j_call: TRBJ1-6; v_call: TRBV6-1; cdr3_aa: CASSDTRDRRDSPLHF
j_call: TRBJ1-4; v_call: TRBV9; cdr3_aa: CASSPRSTGDREKLFF
j_call: TRBJ2-2; v_call: TRBV7-3; cdr3_aa: CASSPFSSGVRELFF
j_call: TRBJ1-2; v_call: TRBV2; cdr3_aa: CAIYSGTGLNYGYTF
j_call: TRBJ1-5; v_call: TRBV19; cdr3_aa: CASKFSQGSQPQHF
j_call: TRBJ2-3; v_call: TRBV5-1; cdr3_aa: CASSFLGGGAGTDTQYF
j_call: TRBJ2-1; v_call: TRBV5-1; cdr3_aa: CASSLEGRGFYNEQFF
j_call: TRBJ1-3; v_call: TRBV6-5; cdr3_aa: CASSYGPDRPGNTIYF
j_call: TRBJ1-1; v_call: TRBV27; cdr3_aa: CASRTRQGTLWGQGGDLEAFF
j_call: TRBJ2-7; v_call: TRBV7-2; cdr3_aa: CASSLTSFGYEQYF
j_call: TRBJ2-5; v_call: TRBV5-4; cdr3_aa: CASSLGGEGIETQYF
j_call: TRBJ2-7; v_call: TRBV6-5; cdr3_aa: CASTTSGGRDEQYF
j_call: TRBJ2-5; v_call: TRBV5-1; cdr3_aa: CASFRTGREETQYF
j_call: TRBJ2-1; v_call: TRBV18; cdr3_aa: CASSPQRGMNEQFF
j_call: TRBJ2-1; v_call: TRBV7-9; cdr3_aa: CASSPLAGASYNEQFF
j_call: TRBJ2-7; v_call: TRBV19; cdr3_aa: CASSRKGGLVREQYF
j_call: TRBJ2-5; v_call: TRBV6-5; cdr3_aa: CASSYSSDGRTTQYF
j_call: TRBJ1-1; v_call: TRBV7-2; cdr3_aa: CASSTQGWGEAFF
j_call: TRBJ1-2; v_call: TRBV6-6; cdr3_aa: CASSSNRESGHGYTF
j_call: TRBJ2-3; v_call: TRBV10-2; cdr3_aa: CASRNPSVAGVRDTQYF
j_call: TRBJ1-3; v_call: TRBV28; cdr3_aa: CASSLSYGNTIYF